The 7 T cell receptor beta chains below all came from one sample that was sequenced in a study of blood T cell repertoires in COVID-19 (dated by TCRdb to 2018 to 2021). Receptors were amplified or captured by the immunoSEQ multiplex PCR assay. TCRdb limited this immuneACCESS table to in-frame rearrangements with V and J called. A share of clones is missing; checked studies link under half to unresolved V genes, and the rest is unexplained. In this sample the table shows some 150,000 clones, more than 75% of which occur a single time. Of the sample, 4.8% is held by the ten largest clones. Specimen: peripheral blood. The receptors were gathered from a human donor in a cohort sampled during active COVID-19.

This chain connects TRBV21-1 to TRBJ1-6; the D call of TRBD1 is as the table states it, not checked on the DNA. TRBV21-1 is described as a pseudogene. The CDR3 is 15 residues long. CDR3 loop: CASSNRTGDNSPLHF. For the CDR3, the DNA is TGTGCCAGCAGCAACAGGACAGGCGATAATTCACCCCTCCACTTT.

This clone was recorded a few times. The V call is TRBV7-2, the J call TRBJ1-2; 8 positions match TRBD1. Germline V CDR1 and CDR2: SGHTA, FQGNSA. The CDR3 runs to 14 residues. The V and J ends lost 5 bases and 5 bases, in that order; junction bases with no gene match: 7. CDR3 loop: CASSASGTGYGYTF. The CDR3 DNA sequence: TGTGCCAGCAGCGCCTCCGGGACAGGTTATGGCTACACCTTC.

This clone was recorded a few times. The rearrangement joins TRBV12-3 or TRBV12-4 to TRBJ1-2, with D perhaps matching TRBD1 (5 bases). CDR3 length: 13 residues. With 6 bases removed from V and 7 bases from J, the gap between germline ends came to 15 bases. CDR3 residues: CASRSSGWSGYTF. CDR3 nucleotide sequence: TGTGCCAGCAGAAGCTCAGGGTGGAGTGGCTACACCTTC.

CDR3 residues: CASSPGGDTEAFF. The DNA of the CDR3 is TGCGCCAGCAGCCCCGGGGGGGACACTGAAGCTTTCTTT. The rearrangement uses TRBV5-1 and TRBJ1-1, with a possible D match to TRBD1 (5 bases). The CDR3 runs 13 residues. The germline V gene has CDR1 SGHRS and CDR2 YFSETQ. Trimming stripped 4 bases from V and 3 bases from J, with 10 bases between.

A few counts support this clone. This chain connects TRBV2 to TRBJ2-7; 9 bases line up with TRBD1. Germline CDR1 is SNHLY and CDR2 is FYNNEI. The V gene end was trimmed by 4 bases and the J gene end by 4 bases; junction bases not matched to a gene: 8. The CDR3 is made up of 15 amino acids. CDR3 region: CASSVPGTGWYEQYF. The CDR3 DNA follows: TGTGCCAGCAGTGTACCCGGGACAGGGTGGTACGAGCAGTACTTC.

In this sample, this clone turned up a few times. The genes are TRBV6-5 and TRBJ2-5; D is possibly TRBD1 (5 bases). The ends were cut back, 2 bases at V and 5 bases at J, with 9 bases in the middle. Germline CDR1 reads MNHEY; CDR2 reads SVGAGI. The CDR3 has 13 residues. The CDR3 DNA sequence: TGTGCCAGCAGTTACAGGGGTTGGGAGACCCAGTACTTC. Residues: CASSYRGWETQYF.

The V gene is TRBV19, the J gene TRBJ1-5; no firm D call. This CDR3 has 15 amino acids. Germline V gene sequence: CDR1 LNHDA, CDR2 SQIVND (reference sequence). Trimming took off 3 bases at V and 0 bases at J, with 9 bases between the two ends. In DNA form, the CDR3 reads TGTGCCAGTAGTATCTCGGGGAGTAGCAATCAGCCCCAGCATTTT. This codes for CASSISGSSNQPQHF.